This TCR beta chain was sequenced during a study of blood T cell repertoires in COVID-19. Study summary: Spain, Italy and the United States supplied samples that represented acute and convalescent COVID-19. From T cells, B-cell-depleted T cells, or PBMCs came the material, which was cDNA or gDNA.

Cohort assignment relied on participant-reported clinical history. This CDR3 contains 12 residues. Trimming cost V 3 bases and J 6 bases, with 8 bases left between them. CDR1 and CDR2 from the germline V gene are SGHDT and YYEEEE. In the authors' workflow: Using reference gene primer amplification, nucleated cell counts were estimated. Sequencing was performed with immunoSEQ multiplex PCR; in TCRdb, only in-frame clones are kept and a portion is missing. The V and J calls and the clone size are those of that table, but D and trimming were determined from the DNA. The sample has roughly 74,000 clones; 80% to 90% are singletons.

V gene TRBV5-6 combines with J gene TRBJ2-3; weak D call: TRBD2 (5 bases). Sequenced material: PBMCs or T cells enriched from blood (not recorded which). The sequence came from a woman in her 50s with acute COVID-19. The CDR3 bases are TGTGCCAGCAGCTGGCTAGCTGATACGCAGTATTTT. Its protein is CASSWLADTQYF.